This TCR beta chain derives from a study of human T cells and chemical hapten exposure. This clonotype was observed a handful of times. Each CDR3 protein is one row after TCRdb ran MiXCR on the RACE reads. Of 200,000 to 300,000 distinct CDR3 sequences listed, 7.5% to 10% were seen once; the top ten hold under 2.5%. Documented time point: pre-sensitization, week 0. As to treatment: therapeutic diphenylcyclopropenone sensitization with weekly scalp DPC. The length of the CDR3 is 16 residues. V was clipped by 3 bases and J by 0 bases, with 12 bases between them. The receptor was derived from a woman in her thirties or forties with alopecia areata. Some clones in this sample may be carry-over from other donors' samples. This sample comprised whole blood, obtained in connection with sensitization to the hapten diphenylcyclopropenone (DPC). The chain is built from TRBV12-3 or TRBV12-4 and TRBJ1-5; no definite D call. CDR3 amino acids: CASSFFGSYSNQPQHF. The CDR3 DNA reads TGTGCCAGCAGTTTTTTCGGATCTTATAGCAATCAGCCCCAGCATTTT.